This TCR beta chain was sequenced during a study of cytomegalovirus exposure and HLA in healthy donors. Germline values: CDR1 MGHDK, CDR2 SYGVNS. The CDR3 totals 13 residues. The ends were cut back, 5 bases at V and 2 bases at J, with 9 bases in the middle. Regarding the study as a whole: The study labeled approximately 150 TCR beta chains cytomegalovirus-associated. For presence/absence analyses, sequencing depth was assumed to be roughly uniform across donors. Clonal expansion was found to be greater in HLA-associated TCR beta chains than in equally common others in a later analysis.

Details on this clone: As yet, its antigen is unknown.

Use of 60 Vbeta and 13 Jbeta primers characterized the PCR. Produced via immunoSEQ multiplex PCR; TCRdb's table is partial and in-frame only. Of roughly 86,000 clones in the sample, 60% to 80% were seen once. Sample: PBMCs. The receptor's source is a female donor in good health and CMV-seronegative. The chain links TRBV25-1 to TRBJ1-1; TRBD1 might be the D (6 bases). For the CDR3, the DNA is TGTGCCAGCAGTTGGGGGCCCAACACTGAAGCTTTCTTT. It encodes CASSWGPNTEAFF.